These T cell receptor beta chains were read from a single sample in a study of T cell changes during pregnancy in multiple sclerosis. TCRdb keeps only in-frame clones here, not all; method: immunoSEQ multiplex PCR. The sample contains approximately 90,000 clones, just under 95% of which appear only once. The sample in question was peripheral blood, obtained in the third trimester of pregnancy. These receptors were collected from a female donor with multiple sclerosis, enrolled in a pregnancy study. The CDR3 runs from the conserved cysteine through the conserved F or W. Some rows have no size entry. The others give once, few or many, or a class for an expanded clone.

V,size,CDR3
TRBV7-7,.,CASSLGGLAGQETQYF
TRBV2,.,CASSGGKISTRPDEQFF
TRBV27,.,CATQTSDTLQFF
TRBV29-1,.,CSVGTKNTGELFF
TRBV19,.,CASNPGQANYGYTF
TRBV4-1,.,CASSQLTGSNYGYTF
TRBV10-3,.,CAISARGSSYEQYF
TRBV2,.,CASTSSGQEGTGELFF
TRBV20-1,once,CSVTDTGELFF
TRBV6-5,.,CASGQLAGGINEQFF
TRBV6-1,.,CASSEAGIATNEKLFF
TRBV9,.,CASSVGPGDTQYF
TRBV2,.,CAGCIAGGSGTQYF
TRBV5-4,.,CASSEGLAPQYF
TRBV29-1,.,CSVDWTSGRASEQFF
TRBV19,.,CASSDLQGARGTEAFF
TRBV4-1,.,CASSHAAWIADTGELFF
TRBV12-5,.,CASGWDTNEKLFF
TRBV5-4,.,CASNRNGEQFF
TRBV4-1,.,CASSQDPPGGRGWGAQYF
TRBV18,.,CASSPEGLKSEQFF
TRBV27,.,CASSLLVGENQPQHF
TRBV18,.,CASSRGLVTQAGELFF
TRBV29-1,.,CSVSGTSGRTDTQYF
TRBV19,.,CASSIVGGRASGSTIYF
TRBV4-1,.,CASSQEARDYSYEQYF
TRBV9,.,CASSVASGGTEAFF
TRBV11-2,.,CASSWDTIDGTQYF
TRBV6-1,.,CASSAGQSYGYTF
TRBV5-4,.,CASSLALLAGGSMNEQYF
TRBV6-1,.,CASTTRDRVAYEQYF
TRBV27,.,CASSYRDSAVIEGYTF
TRBV4-2,.,CASSQGDRTYEQYF
TRBV5-1,.,CASSLAFAGTSMPAGELFF
TRBV19,.,CASSIRGQLASYEQYF
TRBV5-1,.,CASSFRDSPGGAFF
TRBV27,once,CASSYQGTLNNEQFF
TRBV28,.,CASSGAGTGGRYTF
TRBV6-1,.,CASSPREALSLHF
TRBV7-2,.,CASSSAGSNQPQHF
TRBV6-5,.,CASSYSARETQYF